This T cell receptor beta chain appears in the sequencing data of a study of CXCR3-negative and CXCR3-positive naive CD8 T cells. Whole-study results and caveats: CXCR3-positive naive cells had more hydrophobic TRB CDR3s than CXCR3-negative naive cells.

The authors made the TRB cDNA libraries by 5' RACE using UMI labels. With the 5' RACE reads reprocessed, TCRdb shows one record per CDR3 protein and no DNA. This sample lists around 60,000 distinct CDR3 sequences; its ten largest clones have 0.5% to 0.6%. As concerns this clonotype: Its target is not known.

This CDR3 is built from 14 residues. CDR1 SGHTA and CDR2 FQGTGA come from the germline V gene. This sequence originates from a human donor in good health. Some clones in this sample may be carry-over from other donors' samples. Sequencing input: naive CXCR3+ CD8+ T cells from blood. Stated subset: CD45RO-CCR7+CD27+CD95- naive CD8+ T cells expressing CXCR3 (TNR3+). The chain carries TRBV7-3 and TRBJ2-1; TCRdb's D gene call, TRBD2, goes unchecked for lack of DNA. CDR3 sequence reads: CASSSSGSYNEQFF.